This TCR beta chain came from a study of cytotoxic CD8 clonotypes in ibrutinib-treated CLL. Study-wide background: Investigators reported some 24 partial and 2 complete responses; after median approximately 63 months, roughly 15 patients remained remitted and some twelve progressed. Each sample contained, on average, under 270,000 productive templates and 95,000 or so productive rearrangements. Study-level points and caveats: Higher circulating CD8+ T-cell counts strongly accompanied higher baseline clonality, above age-matched healthy donors. Under treatment, the uncommon public clonotypes either contracted or remained stable.

In the case of this clone: Its cognate antigen is unknown.

CDR3 length equals 16 residues. Trimming removed 1 base from V and 5 bases from J, with 17 bases in between. Germline V gene sequence: CDR1 LGHNA, CDR2 YNFKEQ. Generated by immunoSEQ multiplex PCR, the TCRdb table keeps only in-frame clones and is missing some. The data contain over 120,000 clones, about 80% of them singletons. This sequence was found in a human donor with chronic lymphocytic leukemia. The material sequenced was PBMCs, taken after 12 months of ibrutinib treatment. The V gene is TRBV4-2, the J gene TRBJ2-5; D might be TRBD1 (6 bases). CDR3 region: CASSQVGRTGSETQYF. CDR3 nucleotides: TGTGCCAGCAGCCAAGTGGGTAGAACAGGGAGTGAGACCCAGTACTTC.